Listed here are 10 T cell receptor beta chains from one sample, sequenced in a study of cytomegalovirus exposure and HLA in healthy donors. Sequencing used immunoSEQ multiplex PCR; TCRdb keeps in-frame clones, though not all of them. Of 250,000 to 350,000 clones listed, roughly 87% are singletons. The sequenced material came from PBMCs. Receptor source: a woman aged 25 to 39 in good health and CMV-seropositive.

The DNA of the CDR3 is TGTGCCAGCAGTTACTCGGGGCAGTACAATGAGCAGTTCTTC. Residues: CASSYSGQYNEQFF. The chain employs TRBV6-5 and TRBJ2-1; a weak D match, TRBD1 (5 bases). The CDR3 spans 14 residues. The germline CDR1 and CDR2 sequences are MNHEY and SVGAGI. Trimming left V 0 bases short and J 4 bases short, with 7 bases between.

The chain uses TRBV20-1 and TRBJ2-7; D gene uncertain. Per the germline V gene, CDR1 is DFQATT and CDR2 is SNEGSKA (reference sequence). The CDR3 length is 8 residues. V shed 7 bases and J shed 5 bases, with 3 bases lying between them. In DNA form, the CDR3 reads TGCAGTGTGGACGAGCAGTACTTC. Its translation is CSVDEQYF.

CDR3 amino acids: CASSQVVPGDTQYF. The CDR3 DNA sequence: TGTGCCAGCAGCCAAGTCGTACCGGGAGATACGCAGTATTTT. The gene calls are TRBV14 and TRBJ2-3; no firm D call. The CDR3 is made up of 14 amino acids. The V gene lost 1 base and the J gene lost 5 bases, with 10 bases spanning the gap. From germline, CDR1 is SGHDN and CDR2 FVKESK.

The chain has TRBV6-6 and TRBJ1-1; 7 bases fit TRBD1. Germline CDR1 reads MNHNY; CDR2 reads SVGAGI (reference sequence). V dropped 0 bases and J dropped 1; count of bases not matched to a gene: 2. There are 15 residues in the CDR3. CDR3 sequence (DNA): TGTGCCAGCAGTTACTCGGGACAGAGGAACACTGAAGCTTTCTTT. It specifies CASSYSGQRNTEAFF.

The chain carries TRBV9 and TRBJ2-5; TRBD2 aligns across 15 bases. The CDR3 has 16 residues. Germline loops: CDR1 SGDLS, CDR2 YYNGEE. After removal of 3 bases from V and 4 bases from J, the junction contained 4 bases not matched to a gene. CDR3 DNA sequence: TGTGCCAGCAGCGCGGGACTAGCGGGGGGAGGAGAGACCCAGTACTTC. The encoded protein is CASSAGLAGGGETQYF.

This clone has a single count. The chain carries TRBV19 and TRBJ2-7; 9 nucleotides agree with TRBD2. V was clipped by 3 bases and J by 5 bases; unmatched bases: 2. CDR1 and CDR2 from the germline V gene are LNHDA and SQIVND (reference sequence). The CDR3 runs 13 residues. Here the CDR3 reads CASSISGRHEQYF. The CDR3 DNA reads as TGTGCCAGTAGTATCAGCGGGAGGCACGAGCAGTACTTC.

The chain has TRBV29-1 and TRBJ2-2; 7 positions agree with TRBD1. The CDR3 has 14 residues. Germline assignment: CDR1 SQVTM and CDR2 ANQGSEA. V trimming: 6 bases; J trimming: 4 bases; junction bases outside the gene matches: 8. As DNA, the CDR3 is TGCAGCGTAACCAAGGACAGGATCACCGGGGAGCTGTTTTTT. It is translated as CSVTKDRITGELFF.

The genes are TRBV7-2 and TRBJ2-7; weak D call: TRBD2 (6 bases). The V and J ends lost 3 bases and 4 bases respectively, with 25 bases between them. CDR3 length: 18 amino acids. Germline V gene sequence: CDR1 SGHTA, CDR2 FQGNSA. CDR3 sequence (DNA): TGTGCCAGCAGCTTCCCGAACGGGAGCCCTTCACATTCTTACGAGCAGTACTTC. Translation: CASSFPNGSPSHSYEQYF.

This chain links TRBV2 with TRBJ1-5; TRBD1 agrees at 7 bases. J lost 5 bases, V lost 6 bases, and 10 bases had no gene match. Germline CDR1 is SNHLY and CDR2 is FYNNEI. CDR3 length: 15 amino acids. In DNA, the CDR3 is TGTGCCAGCAGAGGGGACAGCCCGAGTTATCAGCCCCAGCATTTT. The encoded protein is CASRGDSPSYQPQHF.

V and J are TRBV11-1 and TRBJ1-2; TRBD1 is a possible D gene (6 bases). Germline CDR1 SGHAT, CDR2 FQDESV (reference sequence). With 5 bases removed from V and 2 bases from J, the gap between germline ends came to 9 bases. This CDR3 contains 13 residues. DNA of the CDR3: TGTGCCAGCAGCCGGGACACAAACTATGGCTACACCTTC. It codes for CASSRDTNYGYTF. Combining the CDR3 with reference TRBV11-1 and TRBJ1-2 gives the whole variable domain EAEVAQSPRYKITEKSQAVAFWCDPISGHATLYWYRQILGQGPELLVQFQDESVVDDSQLPKDRFSAERLKGVDSTLKIQPAELGDSAMYLCASSRDTNYGYTFGSGTRLTVV.